This passage covers 32 T cell receptor beta chains from one sample sequenced in a study of shared clonotypes between healthy human individuals. This table comes from immunoSEQ multiplex PCR, and its TCRdb copy is limited to in-frame clones, with some not included. Here the sample spans over 1.4 million clones, roughly 95% being singletons. Sequencing was carried out using naive CD4+ T cells sorted from blood. Documented subset: CD45RA+ positively selected. The receptors here all came from a man aged 30-40 years in good health.

The chain joins TRBV4-1 to TRBJ2-7, with 14 bases fitting TRBD2. Germline V lookup: CDR1 MGHRA, CDR2 YSYEKL. This CDR3 region has 18 residues. The V and J ends lost 4 bases and 3 bases, in that order; junction bases with no gene match: 11. In nucleotides, the CDR3 is TGCGCCAGCAGCCTTGGACTAGCGGGAGGCCCCAGGGTCTACGAGCAGTACTTC. Translated, it gives CASSLGLAGGPRVYEQYF.

This clone has only one observation. Here the CDR3 DNA reads TGTGCCAGCAGCTTGGAAACAGGGAAGAACGAGCAGTACTTC. It translates to CASSLETGKNEQYF. The J gene is TRBJ2-7, the V gene TRBV5-6, with TRBD1 as a possible D gene (6 bases). V was trimmed by 0 bases and J by 5 bases, leaving 12 bases between them. Per germline, CDR1 SGHDT and CDR2 YYEEEE. The CDR3 spans 14 residues.

The V call is TRBV28, the J call TRBJ2-3, with TRBD2 as a possible D gene (6 bases). This CDR3 is 13 amino acids long. Germline-derived CDR1 and CDR2 are MDHEN and SYDVKM. CDR3 sequence reads: CVTKAGREDTQYF. Here the CDR3 DNA reads TGTGTTACAAAGGCGGGGCGTGAAGATACGCAGTATTTT.

This chain links TRBV19 with TRBJ2-3; TRBD2 agrees at 7 bases. Germline V gene lookup returns CDR1 LNHDA and CDR2 SQIVND (reference sequence). CDR3 size: 15 residues. The ends lost 4 bases at V and 4 bases at J; junction bases unmatched: 8. DNA of the CDR3: TGTGCCAGTAGTAGTGGCGGGACTAATCCAGATACGCAGTATTTT. Translation: CASSSGGTNPDTQYF.

This clone is a singleton in its sample. The gene calls are TRBV7-3 and TRBJ2-1; 8 nucleotides align to TRBD2. This CDR3 has 14 residues. Germline values: CDR1 SGHTA, CDR2 FQGTGA. J was trimmed by 6 bases and V by 2 bases; bases with no gene match: 3. Here the CDR3 DNA reads TGTGCCAGCAGCTTACAGCGGGAGTCCAATGAGCAGTTCTTC. It codes for CASSLQRESNEQFF.

The V and J genes are TRBV6-4 and TRBJ2-1; 9 positions match TRBD2. Germline CDR1 and CDR2: MRHNA and SNTAGT. Germline trimming cut 4 bases from V and 4 bases from J; bases unmatched to any gene: 5. The CDR3 contains 15 residues. The CDR3, as DNA: TGTGCCAGCAGTGTTGATCTAGCGGGGTACAATGAGCAGTTCTTC. Amino acid sequence: CASSVDLAGYNEQFF.

The chain links TRBV29-1 to TRBJ2-2, with TRBD1 matching 8 bases. V gave up 6 bases and J gave up 0 bases; unmatched junction bases: 3. CDR1 and CDR2 from the germline V gene are SQVTM and ANQGSEA. CDR3 length equals 14 residues. In DNA form, the CDR3 reads TGCAGCGTAAGACAGGGGTCGAACACCGGGGAGCTGTTTTTT. Translation: CSVRQGSNTGELFF.

V is TRBV7-2 and J is TRBJ2-4; D gene uncertain. There are 14 residues in the CDR3. V dropped 0 bases and J dropped 3 bases, with 6 bases sitting between them. Germline CDR1 SGHTA, CDR2 FQGNSA. CDR3 sequence reads: CASSLAPGKNIQYF. The CDR3 coding sequence is TGTGCCAGCAGCTTAGCCCCCGGCAAAAACATTCAGTACTTC.

The rearrangement joins TRBV2 to TRBJ2-5, with D possibly being TRBD1 or TRBD2 (5 bases each). Germline V gives CDR1 SNHLY, CDR2 FYNNEI. Trimming removed 6 bases from V and 5 bases from J, with 25 bases in between. The CDR3 covers 17 residues. CDR3 in DNA: TGTGCCAGCAGGAAGCACCAGGGAAACCCAGCGGCGGAGACCCAGTACTTC. This sequence encodes CASRKHQGNPAAETQYF.

This chain connects TRBV30 to TRBJ2-5; 11 positions match TRBD2. The CDR3 has 16 amino acids. In germline, CDR1 is GTSNPN, CDR2 SVGIG (reference sequence). The V segment lost 4 bases and the J segment 0 bases; nucleotides outside the gene matches: 7. The CDR3, as DNA: TGTGCCTGGACTTTCGGACTAGCGGGCGACCAAGAGACCCAGTACTTC. Translated: CAWTFGLAGDQETQYF.

This clone was seen a single time. The genes are TRBV27 and TRBJ2-7; 8 bases match TRBD2. This CDR3 spans 16 amino acids. The ends lost 1 base at V and 1 base at J; junction bases unmatched: 6. The germline CDR1 and CDR2 sequences are MNHEY and SMNVEV (reference sequence). CDR3 in DNA: TGTGCCAGCAGTTTATTCGGCGGGAGGACGTCCTACGAGCAGTACTTC. Translation gives CASSLFGGRTSYEQYF.

The chain couples TRBV5-1 to TRBJ2-5; D might be TRBD2 (5 bases). Germline V gene data show CDR1 as SGHRS and CDR2 as YFSETQ. Between the trimmed V and J ends, which lost 0 bases and 5 bases, there was a span of 11 bases. The CDR3 consists of 14 residues. DNA of the CDR3: TGCGCCAGCAGCTTGGGGGGTCCGGGGGAGACCCAGTACTTC. Its translation: CASSLGGPGETQYF.

The V and J genes are TRBV28 and TRBJ1-5; D gene ambiguous. This CDR3 is built from 14 residues. Deletions cut 7 bases from V and 0 bases from J, with 10 bases between. CDR1 is MDHEN, CDR2 SYDVKM, per germline. CDR3 DNA: TGTGCCAGCATGTCTGGGGATAGCAATCAGCCCCAGCATTTT. It encodes CASMSGDSNQPQHF.

The CDR3 region has the DNA TGTGCCAGCAGCTTAGACCCCGTGGGGGGAATGGAGACCCAGTACTTC. It is translated as CASSLDPVGGMETQYF. This chain links TRBV7-2 with TRBJ2-5; D perhaps matches TRBD2 (6 bases). The germline gives CDR1 SGHTA, CDR2 FQGNSA. The ends were cut back, 1 base at V and 5 bases at J, with 17 bases in the middle. The CDR3 has 16 residues.

The rearrangement uses TRBV7-3 and TRBJ1-1; a weak D match, TRBD1 (5 bases). Between the trimmed V and J ends, which lost 2 bases and 2 bases, there was a span of 12 bases. Germline lookup yields CDR1 SGHTA and CDR2 FQGTGA. The CDR3 is 15 amino acids. The CDR3 nucleotides read TGTGCCAGCAGCTTATTCAGGGAGGTAAACACTGAAGCTTTCTTT. It encodes CASSLFREVNTEAFF.

CDR3 protein: CASSVDGTPIKAFF. Here the CDR3 DNA reads TGTGCCAGCAGCGTAGACGGGACACCTATAAAAGCTTTCTTT. The J gene is TRBJ1-1, the V gene TRBV9; TRBD1 is a possible D gene (6 bases). The CDR3 length is 14 residues. With 0 bases removed from V and 9 bases from J, the gap between germline ends came to 15 bases. The germline CDR1 and CDR2 sequences are SGDLS and YYNGEE.

In DNA, the CDR3 is TGTGCCAGCAGCACCCGGGAGTTCTACGAGCAGTACTTC. This gives the protein CASSTREFYEQYF. V and J are TRBV6-1 and TRBJ2-7, with D perhaps matching TRBD2 (6 bases). Germline-derived CDR1 and CDR2 are MNHNS and SASEGT. The CDR3 has 13 residues. The V end was cut by 6 bases, the J end by 3 bases, with 12 bases between.

The CDR3 DNA sequence: TGCAGTGCTCCTAACACCTACGAGCAGTACTTC. Its translation is CSAPNTYEQYF. This chain links TRBV20-1 with TRBJ2-7; D is ambiguous. This CDR3 contains 11 residues. CDR1 and CDR2 from the germline V gene are DFQATT and SNEGSKA (reference sequence). V was cut by 5 bases and J by 2 bases, with 7 bases left in between.

This chain links TRBV5-1 with TRBJ2-1; 8 positions match TRBD2. V was pared by 4 bases and J by 1 base, with 4 bases of the junction left unmatched. CDR3 length equals 15 residues. Germline lookup yields CDR1 SGHRS and CDR2 YFSETQ. The CDR3 loop is CASSELADSYNEQFF. For the CDR3, the DNA is TGCGCCAGCAGCGAACTAGCGGATTCCTACAATGAGCAGTTCTTC.

CDR3 DNA sequence: TGTGCCAGACCAGGGTGGCCAGATACGCAGTATTTT. Protein sequence: CARPGWPDTQYF. The chain employs TRBV5-8 and TRBJ2-3; the D gene is possibly TRBD1 (5 bases). V was trimmed by 8 bases and J by 4 bases, leaving 11 bases between them. CDR1 and CDR2 (germline): SGHTS, YDEGEE. The CDR3 runs to 12 residues.

The V gene is TRBV28, the J gene TRBJ2-5; D tentatively fits TRBD1 or TRBD2 (5 bases each). The CDR3 length is 20 residues. Germline V gene sequence: CDR1 MDHEN, CDR2 SYDVKM. The V and J ends lost 4 bases and 2 bases respectively, with 29 bases between them. The CDR3 is CASSSPLGDRAGRTQETQYF. The CDR3, as DNA: TGTGCCAGCAGTTCTCCTCTAGGGGATAGGGCGGGTAGAACTCAAGAGACCCAGTACTTC.

As to this clone: Other DNA sequences within the sample encode an identical CDR3. The chain is built from TRBV11-2 and TRBJ2-1, with D tentatively TRBD1 or TRBD2 (5 bases each). The CDR3 contains 15 residues. CDR1 and CDR2 (germline): SGHAT, FQNNGV. The V gene lost 0 bases and the J gene lost 3 bases, with 9 bases spanning the gap. Written as DNA, the CDR3 is TGTGCCAGCAGCTTAGATAGAGGGGTCTACAATGAGCAGTTCTTC. It specifies CASSLDRGVYNEQFF.

The rearrangement uses TRBV9 and TRBJ2-6, with 7 bases fitting TRBD1. V trimming: 3 bases; J trimming: 1 base; junction bases outside the gene matches: 4. Germline V gene data show CDR1 as SGDLS and CDR2 as YYNGEE. CDR3 length: 16 amino acids. This CDR3 is CASSGWDSSGANVLTF. CDR3 sequence (DNA): TGTGCCAGCAGCGGCTGGGACAGTTCTGGGGCCAACGTCCTGACTTTC.

This chain connects TRBV5-1 to TRBJ2-5; D ambiguous. This CDR3 is 14 amino acids long. The germline V gene has CDR1 SGHRS and CDR2 YFSETQ. V lost 4 bases and J 0 bases, leaving 10 bases between the germline ends. The chain's CDR3 is CASSLITHQETQYF. CDR3 coding DNA: TGCGCCAGCAGCCTCATTACCCACCAAGAGACCCAGTACTTC. The full variable domain, rest sourced from reference TRBV5-1 and TRBJ2-5, is KAGVTQTPRYLIKTRGQQVTLSCSPISGHRSVSWYQQTPGQGLQFLFEYFSETQRNKGNFPGRFSGRQFSNSRSEMNVSTLELGDSALYLCASSLITHQETQYFGPGTRLLVL.

The V and J genes are TRBV21-1 and TRBJ2-7; no DNA check was done on the table's D call, TRBD1. TRBV21-1 is deemed a pseudogene. The CDR3 covers 18 residues. CDR3 in DNA: TGTGCCAACCCGCTTGTATTCGGGGGACAGGGTGAGGCCTACGAGCAGTACTTC. The encoded protein is CANPLVFGGQGEAYEQYF.

The chain carries TRBV11-2 and TRBJ2-2; 13 bases fit TRBD2. This CDR3 is 19 amino acids long. Germline V lookup: CDR1 SGHAT, CDR2 FQNNGV. V trimming: 4 bases; J trimming: 1 base; junction bases outside the gene matches: 9. As DNA, the CDR3 is TGTGCCAGCAGCTCCCACCGACTAGCGGGAGGCCGGAACACCGGGGAGCTGTTTTTT. This translates into CASSSHRLAGGRNTGELFF. Looking up the rest from reference TRBV11-2 and TRBJ2-2 gives the full variable domain: EAGVAQSPRYKIIEKRQSVAFWCNPISGHATLYWYQQILGQGPKLLIQFQNNGVVDDSQLPKDRFSAERLKGVDSTLKIQPAKLEDSAVYLCASSSHRLAGGRNTGELFFGEGSRLTVL.

The chain is built from TRBV4-1 and TRBJ2-1; the match to TRBD2 covers 10 bases. Germline lookup yields CDR1 MGHRA and CDR2 YSYEKL. CDR3 length: 16 amino acids. J lost 5 bases, V lost 1 base, and 5 bases had no gene match. CDR3 in amino acids: CASSQGGLAVHNEQFF. The CDR3 DNA follows: TGCGCCAGCAGCCAAGGTGGACTAGCGGTACACAATGAGCAGTTCTTC.

On this clone itself: The same CDR3 is also encoded by other DNA sequences in this sample. The chain has TRBV7-2 and TRBJ2-5, with 13 bases aligning to TRBD2. Germline V gives CDR1 SGHTA, CDR2 FQGNSA. The length of the CDR3 is 16 residues. With V trimmed by 1 base and J by 1 base, 0 bases remained unmatched. CDR3 nucleotide sequence: TGTGCCAGCAGCTTAGGACTAGCGGGAGGCCAAGAGACCCAGTACTTC. Amino acid sequence: CASSLGLAGGQETQYF.

The rearrangement joins TRBV30 to TRBJ1-1; D remains ambiguous. Trimming cost V 5 bases and J 0 bases, with 10 bases left between them. In germline, CDR1 is GTSNPN, CDR2 SVGIG (reference sequence). CDR3 length: 13 residues. The CDR3 DNA reads TGTGCCTGGGGAGAAAGAATGAACACTGAAGCTTTCTTT. Translating it yields CAWGERMNTEAFF.

The chain links TRBV5-6 to TRBJ2-1; D uncertain. This CDR3 is built from 14 residues. Germline V lookup: CDR1 SGHDT, CDR2 YYEEEE. Trimming cost V 4 bases and J 0 bases, with 8 bases left between them. The CDR3 spells CASSLISSYNEQFF. For the CDR3, the DNA is TGTGCCAGCAGCCTTATCTCCTCCTACAATGAGCAGTTCTTC.

This sequence joins TRBV5-8 and TRBJ1-1, with TRBD1 identical over 9 bases. Germline loops: CDR1 SGHTS, CDR2 YDEGEE. V shed 2 bases, J shed 7 bases, and the junction held 9 bases outside the gene matches. This CDR3 comprises 15 residues. CDR3 amino acids: CASSFRDRVYDEAFF. CDR3 nucleotides: TGTGCCAGCAGCTTCCGGGACAGGGTATACGATGAAGCTTTCTTT.

J is TRBJ1-1 and V is TRBV6-1; D not resolved. Germline CDR1 reads MNHNS; CDR2 reads SASEGT. The CDR3 sequence is 13 residues long. V lost 2 bases and J lost 10, with 14 bases in between. The CDR3 coding sequence is TGTGCCAGCAGTGAACGGGCGGTACAACCAGCTTTCTTT. Translating it yields CASSERAVQPAFF.